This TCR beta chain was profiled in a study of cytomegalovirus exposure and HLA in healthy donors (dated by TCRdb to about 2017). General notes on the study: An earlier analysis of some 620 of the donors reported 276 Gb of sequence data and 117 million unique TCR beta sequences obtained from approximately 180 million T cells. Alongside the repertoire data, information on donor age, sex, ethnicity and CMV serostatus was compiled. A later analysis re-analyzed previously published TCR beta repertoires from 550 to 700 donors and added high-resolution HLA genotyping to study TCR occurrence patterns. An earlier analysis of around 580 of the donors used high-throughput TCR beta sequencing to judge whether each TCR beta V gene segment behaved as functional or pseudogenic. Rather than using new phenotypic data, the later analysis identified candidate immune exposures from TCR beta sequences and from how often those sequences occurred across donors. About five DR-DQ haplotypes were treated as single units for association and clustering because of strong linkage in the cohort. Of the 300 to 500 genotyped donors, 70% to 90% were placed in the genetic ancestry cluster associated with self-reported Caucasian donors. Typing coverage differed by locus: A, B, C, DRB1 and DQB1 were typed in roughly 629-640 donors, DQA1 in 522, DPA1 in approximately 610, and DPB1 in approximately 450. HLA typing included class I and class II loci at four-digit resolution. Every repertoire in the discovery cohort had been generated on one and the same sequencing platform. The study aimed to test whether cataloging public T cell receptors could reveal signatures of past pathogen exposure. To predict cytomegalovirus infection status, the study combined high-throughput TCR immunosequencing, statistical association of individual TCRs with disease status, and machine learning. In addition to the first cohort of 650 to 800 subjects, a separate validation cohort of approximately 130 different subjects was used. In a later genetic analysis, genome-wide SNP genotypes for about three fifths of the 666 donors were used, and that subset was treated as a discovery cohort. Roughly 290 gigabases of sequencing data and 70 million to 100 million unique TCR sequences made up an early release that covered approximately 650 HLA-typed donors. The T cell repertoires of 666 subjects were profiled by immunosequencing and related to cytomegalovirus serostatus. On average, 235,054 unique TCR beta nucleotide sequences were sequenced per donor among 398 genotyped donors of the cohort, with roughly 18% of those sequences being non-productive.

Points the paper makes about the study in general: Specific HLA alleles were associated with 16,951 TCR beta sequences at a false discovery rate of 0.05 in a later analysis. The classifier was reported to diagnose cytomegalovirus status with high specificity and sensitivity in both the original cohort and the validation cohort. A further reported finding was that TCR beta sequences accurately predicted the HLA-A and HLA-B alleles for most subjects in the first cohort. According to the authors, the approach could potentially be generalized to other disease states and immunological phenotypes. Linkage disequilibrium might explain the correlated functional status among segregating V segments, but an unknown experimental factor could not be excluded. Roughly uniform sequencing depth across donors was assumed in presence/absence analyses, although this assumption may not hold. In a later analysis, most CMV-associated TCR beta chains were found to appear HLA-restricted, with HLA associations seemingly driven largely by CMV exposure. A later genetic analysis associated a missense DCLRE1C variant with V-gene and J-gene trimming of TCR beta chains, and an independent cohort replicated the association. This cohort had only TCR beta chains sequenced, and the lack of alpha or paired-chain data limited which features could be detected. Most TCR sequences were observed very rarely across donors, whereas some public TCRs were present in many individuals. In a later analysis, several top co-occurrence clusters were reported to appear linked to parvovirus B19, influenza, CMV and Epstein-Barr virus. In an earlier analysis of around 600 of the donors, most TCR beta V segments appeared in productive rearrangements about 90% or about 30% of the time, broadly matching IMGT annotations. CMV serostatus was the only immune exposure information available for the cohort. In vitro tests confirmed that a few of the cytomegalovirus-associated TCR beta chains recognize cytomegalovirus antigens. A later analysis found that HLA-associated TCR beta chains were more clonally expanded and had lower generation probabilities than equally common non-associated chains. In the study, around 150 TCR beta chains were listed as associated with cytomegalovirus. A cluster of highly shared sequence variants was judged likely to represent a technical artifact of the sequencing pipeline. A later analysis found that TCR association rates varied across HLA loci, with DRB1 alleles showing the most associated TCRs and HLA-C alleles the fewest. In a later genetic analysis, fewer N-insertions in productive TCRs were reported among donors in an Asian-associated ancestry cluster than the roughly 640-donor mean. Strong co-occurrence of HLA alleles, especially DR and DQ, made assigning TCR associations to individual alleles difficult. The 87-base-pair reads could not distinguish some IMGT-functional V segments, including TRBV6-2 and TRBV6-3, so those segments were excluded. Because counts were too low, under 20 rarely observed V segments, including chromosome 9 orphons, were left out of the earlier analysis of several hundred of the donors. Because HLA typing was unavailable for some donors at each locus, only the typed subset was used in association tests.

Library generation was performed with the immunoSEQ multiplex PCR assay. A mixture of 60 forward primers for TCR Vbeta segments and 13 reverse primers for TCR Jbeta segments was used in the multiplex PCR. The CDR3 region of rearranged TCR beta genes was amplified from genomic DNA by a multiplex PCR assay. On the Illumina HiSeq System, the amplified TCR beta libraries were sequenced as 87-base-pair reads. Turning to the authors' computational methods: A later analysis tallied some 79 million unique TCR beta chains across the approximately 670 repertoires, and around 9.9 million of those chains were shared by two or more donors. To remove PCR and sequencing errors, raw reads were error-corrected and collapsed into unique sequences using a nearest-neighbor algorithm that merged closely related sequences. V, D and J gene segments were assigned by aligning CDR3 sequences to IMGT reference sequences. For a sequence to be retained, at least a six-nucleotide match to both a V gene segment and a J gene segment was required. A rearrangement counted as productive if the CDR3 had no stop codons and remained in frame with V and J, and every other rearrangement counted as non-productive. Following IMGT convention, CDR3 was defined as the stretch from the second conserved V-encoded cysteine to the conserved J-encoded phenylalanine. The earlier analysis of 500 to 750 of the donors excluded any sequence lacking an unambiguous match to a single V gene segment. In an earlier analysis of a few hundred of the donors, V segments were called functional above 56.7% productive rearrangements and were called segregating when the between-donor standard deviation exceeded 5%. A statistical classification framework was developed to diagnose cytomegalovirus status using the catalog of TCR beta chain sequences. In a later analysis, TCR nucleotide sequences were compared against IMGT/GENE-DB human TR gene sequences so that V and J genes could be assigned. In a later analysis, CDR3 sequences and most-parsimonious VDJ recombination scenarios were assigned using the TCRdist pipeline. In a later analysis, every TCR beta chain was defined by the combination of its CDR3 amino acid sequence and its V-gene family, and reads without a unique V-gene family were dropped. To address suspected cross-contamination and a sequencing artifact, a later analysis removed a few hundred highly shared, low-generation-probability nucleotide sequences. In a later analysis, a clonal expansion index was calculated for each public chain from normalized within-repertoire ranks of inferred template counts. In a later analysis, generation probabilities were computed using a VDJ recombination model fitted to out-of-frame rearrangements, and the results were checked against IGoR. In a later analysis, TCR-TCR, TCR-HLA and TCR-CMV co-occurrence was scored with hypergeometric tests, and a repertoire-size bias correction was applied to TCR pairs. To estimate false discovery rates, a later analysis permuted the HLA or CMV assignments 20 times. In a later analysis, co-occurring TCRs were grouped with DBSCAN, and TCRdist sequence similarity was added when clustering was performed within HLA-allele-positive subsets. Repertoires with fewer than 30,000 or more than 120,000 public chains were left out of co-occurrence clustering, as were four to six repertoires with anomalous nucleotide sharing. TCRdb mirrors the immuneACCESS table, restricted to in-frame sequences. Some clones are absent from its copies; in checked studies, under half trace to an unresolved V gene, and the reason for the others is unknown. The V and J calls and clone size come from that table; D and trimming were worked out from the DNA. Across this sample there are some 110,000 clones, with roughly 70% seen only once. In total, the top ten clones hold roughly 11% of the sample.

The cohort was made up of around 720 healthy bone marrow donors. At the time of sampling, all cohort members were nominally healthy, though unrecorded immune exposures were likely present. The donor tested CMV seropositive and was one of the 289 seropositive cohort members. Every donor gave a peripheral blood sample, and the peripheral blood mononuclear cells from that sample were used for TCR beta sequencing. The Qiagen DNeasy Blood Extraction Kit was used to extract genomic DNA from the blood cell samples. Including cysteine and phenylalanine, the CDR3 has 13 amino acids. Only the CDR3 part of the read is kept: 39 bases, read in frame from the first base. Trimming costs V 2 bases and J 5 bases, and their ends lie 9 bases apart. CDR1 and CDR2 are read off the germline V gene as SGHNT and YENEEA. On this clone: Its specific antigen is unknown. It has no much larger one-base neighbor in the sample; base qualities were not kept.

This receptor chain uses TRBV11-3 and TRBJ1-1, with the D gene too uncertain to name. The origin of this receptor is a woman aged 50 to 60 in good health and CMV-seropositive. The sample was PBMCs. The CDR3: CASSLLSGTEAFF. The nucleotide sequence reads TGTGCCAGCAGCTTACTAAGCGGAACTGAAGCTTTCTTT.